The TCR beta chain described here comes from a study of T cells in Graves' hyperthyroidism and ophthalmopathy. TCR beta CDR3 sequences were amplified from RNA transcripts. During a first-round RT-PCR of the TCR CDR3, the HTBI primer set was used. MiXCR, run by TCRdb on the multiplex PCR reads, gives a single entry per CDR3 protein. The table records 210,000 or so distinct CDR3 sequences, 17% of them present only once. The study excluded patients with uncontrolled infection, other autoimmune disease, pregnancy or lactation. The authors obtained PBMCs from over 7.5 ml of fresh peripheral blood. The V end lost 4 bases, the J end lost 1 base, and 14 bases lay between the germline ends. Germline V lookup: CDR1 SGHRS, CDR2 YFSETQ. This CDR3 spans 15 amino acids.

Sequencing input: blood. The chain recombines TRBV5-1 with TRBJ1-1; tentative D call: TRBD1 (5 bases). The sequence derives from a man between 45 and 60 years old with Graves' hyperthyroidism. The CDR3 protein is CASSIRRAGNTEAFF. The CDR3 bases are TGCGCCAGCAGCATACGCAGGGCTGGGAACACTGAAGCTTTCTTT.